This passage covers 26 T cell receptor beta chains from one sample sequenced in a study of shared clonotypes between healthy human individuals. Assay used: immunoSEQ multiplex PCR; TCRdb lists only in-frame clones, some missing. Here the sample spans about 360,000 clones, more than 60% being singletons. The sequencing input was memory CD4+ T cells sorted from blood. Specified subset: CD45RA-negative fraction. Receptors were obtained from a man aged 30 to 45 in good health.

The CDR3 spells CASSADRYGYTF. For the CDR3, the DNA is TGTGCCAGCAGTGCCGACAGATATGGCTACACCTTC. This chain uses TRBV28 with TRBJ1-2; weak D call: TRBD1 (5 bases). The V and J ends lost 5 bases and 5 bases respectively, with 9 bases between them. This CDR3 is built from 12 residues. CDR1 is MDHEN, CDR2 SYDVKM, per germline.

This clone was picked up a small number of times. The chain uses TRBV21-1 and TRBJ2-3; the table names TRBD2, a call not compared with the DNA. TRBV21-1 constitutes a pseudogene. The CDR3 has 18 residues. DNA for the CDR3: TGTGCCAGCAGCCCTCAAAAGGGGAGGGCCCCTCACAGAGATACGCAGTATTTT. Amino acid sequence: CASSPQKGRAPHRDTQYF.

A few counts support this clone. V is TRBV28 and J is TRBJ1-3; D unclear. CDR3 length equals 16 residues. V was trimmed by 1 base and J by 0 bases, leaving 10 bases between them. Germline CDR1 and CDR2: MDHEN and SYDVKM. DNA for the CDR3: TGTGCCAGCAGTTTATCCCTGACAAGCTCTGGAAACACCATATATTTT. Its translation is CASSLSLTSSGNTIYF.

The count of this clone is one. CDR3 DNA sequence: TGTGCCAGCAGTTCCCCGGGGGAGGTTTTCTTT. Its translation is CASSSPGEVFF. The V call is TRBV6-5, the J call TRBJ1-1; the D gene is possibly TRBD1 (5 bases). Germline assignment: CDR1 MNHEY and CDR2 SVGAGI. Trimming removed 4 bases at V and 13 bases at J, with 13 bases between. The CDR3 totals 11 residues.

On this clone: Other DNA variants within this sample encode the same CDR3. This rearrangement joins TRBV11-2 to TRBJ1-5, with D unresolved. Germline CDR1 reads SGHAT; CDR2 reads FQNNGV. The CDR3 covers 13 residues. The V end lost 1 base, the J end lost 1 base, and 2 bases lay between the germline ends. The CDR3 bases are TGTGCCAGCAGCTTAGGAAGCAATCAGCCCCAGCATTTT. This translates into CASSLGSNQPQHF.

The V call is TRBV6-1, the J call TRBJ2-2; D is uncertain. CDR1 MNHNS and CDR2 SASEGT come from the germline V gene. Deletions cut 1 base from V and 6 bases from J, with 3 bases between. The CDR3 spans 12 residues. The CDR3 loop reads CASSEGAGELFF. The CDR3, as DNA: TGTGCCAGCAGTGAAGGCGCCGGGGAGCTGTTTTTT.

This clone has only a few counts. V usage is TRBV7-2 and J usage is TRBJ2-4; no firm D call. Germline V lookup: CDR1 SGHTA, CDR2 FQGNSA. The V and J ends lost 1 base and 0 bases respectively, with 4 bases between them. There are 14 residues in the CDR3. The CDR3 region has the DNA TGTGCCAGCAGCTTAGGGGCAGCCAAAAACATTCAGTACTTC. It yields the protein CASSLGAAKNIQYF.

The chain couples TRBV6-6 to TRBJ1-4; D gene ambiguous. The V gene lost 5 bases and the J gene lost 10 bases, with 20 bases spanning the gap. The CDR3 consists of 15 residues. The germline gives CDR1 MNHNY, CDR2 SVGAGI (reference sequence). The DNA for the CDR3 is TGTGCCAGCAGTCAGGCAGGACGACTTAACGTAAAACTGTTTTTT. It encodes CASSQAGRLNVKLFF.

The J gene is TRBJ1-6, the V gene TRBV6-1, with D possibly TRBD1 on 6 matching bases. The V gene's germline CDR1 is MNHNS and CDR2 SASEGT. The V end was cut by 6 bases, the J end by 7 bases, with 22 bases between. This CDR3 comprises 17 residues. The DNA for the CDR3 is TGTGCCAGCAGCGAACTACAGGGATTTTTTGGCAATTCACCCCTCCACTTT. Its protein product is CASSELQGFFGNSPLHF.

A few counts support this clone. The J gene is TRBJ2-4, the V gene TRBV7-9; perhaps TRBD2 as D (5 bases). The CDR3 is 15 amino acids. CDR1 and CDR2 (germline): SEHNR, FQNEAQ (reference sequence). V lost 0 bases and J lost 1, with 7 bases in between. Written as DNA, the CDR3 is TGTGCCAGCAGCTTAGCTGGCGGGGCCAAAAACATTCAGTACTTC. Its protein is CASSLAGGAKNIQYF.

This clone occurred a few times. Distinct nucleotide sequences in the sample also encode this CDR3. J is TRBJ2-1 and V is TRBV18, with TRBD2 matching over 9 bases. J was trimmed by 0 bases and V by 4 bases; bases with no gene match: 1. Germline lookup yields CDR1 KGHSH and CDR2 LQKENI. The CDR3 spans 15 residues. The CDR3 protein is CASSLSGSSYNEQFF. The DNA for the CDR3 is TGTGCCAGCTCACTTAGCGGGAGCTCCTACAATGAGCAGTTCTTC. Full variable domain (outside the CDR3, taken from reference TRBV18 and TRBJ2-1): NAGVMQNPRHLVRRRGQEARLRCSPMKGHSHVYWYRQLPEEGLKFMVYLQKENIIDESGMPKERFSAEFPKEGPSILRIQQVVRGDSAAYFCASSLSGSSYNEQFFGPGTRLTVL.

The rearrangement joins TRBV7-2 to TRBJ1-1; possibly TRBD1 for D (5 bases). Germline CDR1 reads SGHTA; CDR2 reads FQGNSA. The CDR3 covers 14 residues. V was trimmed by 3 bases and J by 2 bases, leaving 10 bases between them. DNA of the CDR3: TGTGCCAGCAGCTTTTCTGGGACTAACACTGAAGCTTTCTTT. It codes for CASSFSGTNTEAFF.

The chain is built from TRBV7-2 and TRBJ2-5; D remains ambiguous. The V gene's germline CDR1 is SGHTA and CDR2 FQGNSA. The V end was cut by 6 bases, the J end by 4 bases, with 6 bases between. This CDR3 contains 11 residues. CDR3 in DNA: TGTGCCAGCAGACTTGTAGAGACCCAGTACTTC. Protein product: CASRLVETQYF.

The table lists this clone with a few counts. V gene TRBV5-1 combines with J gene TRBJ2-1; D not resolved. CDR1 is SGHRS, CDR2 YFSETQ, per germline. The CDR3 has 15 amino acids. V was cut by 4 bases and J by 0 bases, with 11 bases left in between. The CDR3, as DNA: TGCGCCAGCAGCCGAAGGGCTAGCTCCTACAATGAGCAGTTCTTC. Translated, it gives CASSRRASSYNEQFF. Together with reference TRBV5-1 and TRBJ2-1, the CDR3 gives the full variable domain: KAGVTQTPRYLIKTRGQQVTLSCSPISGHRSVSWYQQTPGQGLQFLFEYFSETQRNKGNFPGRFSGRQFSNSRSEMNVSTLELGDSALYLCASSRRASSYNEQFFGPGTRLTVL.

This chain links TRBV21-1 with TRBJ1-4. TRBV21-1 is assigned pseudogene status. CDR3 length equals 15 residues. CDR3: CASSPEGFTNEKLFF. The CDR3 DNA follows: TGTGCCAGCAGCCCCGAGGGGTTTACTAATGAAAAACTGTTTTTT.

V usage is TRBV29-1 and J usage is TRBJ1-2; D is possibly TRBD1 (5 bases). The germline V gene encodes CDR1 SQVTM and CDR2 ANQGSEA. V shed 3 bases and J shed 6 bases, with 14 bases lying between them. The CDR3 extends over 13 amino acids. The CDR3 here is CSVDVWGNDGYTF. Written as DNA, the CDR3 is TGCAGCGTTGATGTCTGGGGGAATGATGGCTACACCTTC.

Only a few counts were recorded for this clone. The chain employs TRBV5-5 and TRBJ1-1, with TRBD1 matching over 9 bases. J gave up 2 bases and V 4 bases, and 3 bases lay outside the gene matches. Germline CDR1 SGHKS, CDR2 YYEKEE (reference sequence). This CDR3 region has 14 residues. CDR3 loop: CASSRTGGNTEAFF. CDR3 in DNA: TGTGCCAGCAGCCGAACAGGGGGCAACACTGAAGCTTTCTTT.

This clone was observed many times. The chain has TRBV2 and TRBJ2-5; no clear D. This CDR3 spans 13 amino acids. The V gene lost 1 base and the J gene lost 5 bases, with 8 bases spanning the gap. Germline V gives CDR1 SNHLY, CDR2 FYNNEI. The CDR3 reads CASSEDYSETQYF. CDR3 in DNA: TGTGCCAGCAGTGAAGACTACTCGGAGACCCAGTACTTC.

This clone was counted many times. The V call is TRBV10-3, the J call TRBJ2-1; a weak D match, TRBD2 (5 bases). This CDR3 has 12 residues. Trimming cost V 1 base and J 12 bases, with 10 bases left between them. Germline-derived CDR1 and CDR2 are ENHRY and SYGVKD. In DNA, the CDR3 is TGTGCCATCAGTGAGTTGATAGAGGGGCAGTTCTTC. Its translation is CAISELIEGQFF.

Points on this clone: This may stem from a read error, because a much larger clone lies one nucleotide away. The chain joins TRBV7-9 to TRBJ2-7, with 10 nucleotides matching TRBD1. Germline CDR1 reads SEHNR; CDR2 reads FQNEAQ (reference sequence). J was trimmed by 6 bases and V by 5 bases; bases with no gene match: 13. The CDR3 totals 16 residues. CDR3: CASSHTRDRGTGEQYF. DNA for the CDR3: TGTGCCAGCAGCCACACCCGGGACAGGGGAACAGGCGAGCAGTACTTC.

The gene calls are TRBV28 and TRBJ2-3; 8 positions match TRBD2. Trimming removed 3 bases from V and 4 bases from J; junction bases left unmatched: 9. Per germline, CDR1 MDHEN and CDR2 SYDVKM. This CDR3 comprises 16 residues. The CDR3 sequence is CASSFLSRGGADTQYF. Written as DNA, the CDR3 is TGTGCCAGCAGTTTCCTCAGCCGGGGGGGCGCAGATACGCAGTATTTT.

This rearrangement joins TRBV5-1 to TRBJ1-5; D may be TRBD1 (5 bases). CDR3 size: 15 residues. V dropped 3 bases and J dropped 5 bases, with 15 bases sitting between them. Germline V gene lookup returns CDR1 SGHRS and CDR2 YFSETQ. The CDR3 here is CASSSDGTDYQPQHF. DNA for the CDR3: TGCGCCAGCAGCTCGGATGGGACCGATTATCAGCCCCAGCATTTT.

This clone appeared once. This chain joins TRBV28 and TRBJ1-5; D gene uncertain. This CDR3 region has 13 residues. Trimming shortened V by 7 bases and J by 0 bases, and 7 bases separated the two germline ends. Germline V gene lookup returns CDR1 MDHEN and CDR2 SYDVKM. The CDR3 reads CASMIYSNQPQHF. In nucleotides, the CDR3 is TGTGCCAGCATGATTTATAGCAATCAGCCCCAGCATTTT. Drawing the rest from reference TRBV28 and TRBJ1-5, the complete variable domain is DVKVTQSSRYLVKRTGEKVFLECVQDMDHENMFWYRQDPGLGLRLIYFSYDVKMKEKGDIPEGYSVSREKKERFSLILESASTNQTSMYLCASMIYSNQPQHFGDGTRLSIL.

The V call is TRBV7-3, the J call TRBJ2-2, with TRBD2 as a possible D gene (6 bases). V shed 3 bases and J shed 5 bases, with 10 bases lying between them. The CDR3 runs to 14 residues. Per the germline V gene, CDR1 is SGHTA and CDR2 is FQGTGA. In DNA form, the CDR3 reads TGTGCCAGCAGCTTCGGAGGGAGGACCGGGGAGCTGTTTTTT. Translation gives CASSFGGRTGELFF.

J is TRBJ1-4 and V is TRBV27; 10 positions match TRBD1. Germline CDR1 and CDR2: MNHEY and SMNVEV (reference sequence). The length of the CDR3 is 16 residues. Trimming cost V 3 bases and J 1 base; bases outside gene matches: 2. The CDR3 here is CASSFGQGGTNEKLFF. The CDR3, as DNA: TGTGCCAGCAGTTTTGGACAGGGGGGAACTAATGAAAAACTGTTTTTT.

The chain links TRBV5-1 to TRBJ2-1; 8 positions agree with TRBD2. V was pared by 0 bases and J by 5 bases, with 7 bases of the junction left unmatched. The CDR3 runs to 16 residues. Germline assignment: CDR1 SGHRS and CDR2 YFSETQ. CDR3 loop: CASSLAGLAGHNEQFF. For the CDR3, the DNA is TGCGCCAGCAGCTTGGCGGGGTTAGCGGGACACAATGAGCAGTTCTTC.